What follows are 8 T cell receptor beta chains derived from one specimen sequenced in a study of T-cell memory formation after mild COVID-19 (dated by TCRdb to about 2021). The protocol used for the library was 5' RACE. Sequenced on an Illumina NovaSeq 6000. TCRdb itself trimmed the public reads at Q25 with fastp, ran MiXCR and retained productive beta chains. Each CDR3 protein appears once, grouped with its most common genes and DNA. Recorded for this sample are approximately 270,000 distinct CDR3 sequences; 15% to 20% of them occurred a single time. 23% of the sample rests with the top ten. Sequencing was carried out using PBMCs or a T cell subset sorted from them (not recorded which). These receptors originate from a man in his late teens or twenties who had mild COVID-19 (a few samples of this study predate the infection). The sample titles of this study are shuffled in the database, so cell type and time point are left out; the donor was told from shared clones.

This chain uses TRBV5-6 with TRBJ2-1, with D uncertain. The CDR3 spans 12 residues. V gave up 4 bases and J gave up 6 bases, with 8 bases separating them. Germline V gene lookup returns CDR1 SGHDT and CDR2 YYEEEE. The CDR3 here is CASSLRPNEQFF. The DNA for the CDR3 is TGTGCCAGCAGCCTCAGACCCAATGAGCAGTTCTTC.

This clonotype was detected only a few times. The J gene is TRBJ2-5, the V gene TRBV20-1; a possible D gene is TRBD2 (6 bases). This CDR3 contains 13 residues. Trimming shortened V by 3 bases and J by 2 bases, and 10 bases separated the two germline ends. Germline V lookup: CDR1 DFQATT, CDR2 SNEGSKA (reference sequence). For the CDR3, the DNA is TGCAGTGCTAGGTCCGGGGGACAAGAGACCCAGTACTTC. This codes for CSARSGGQETQYF.

The chain links TRBV7-2 to TRBJ2-7; TRBD1 aligns across 10 bases. Germline CDR1 and CDR2: SGHTA and FQGNSA. V was clipped by 5 bases and J by 6 bases; unmatched bases: 13. The CDR3 is 16 amino acids. CDR3 residues: CASSDPGGDRGGEQYF. CDR3 DNA: TGTGCCAGCAGCGATCCCGGGGGGGACAGGGGCGGCGAGCAGTACTTC.

This clonotype was seen a few times. The chain recombines TRBV7-2 with TRBJ2-6; D gene ambiguous. The V and J ends lost 4 bases and 0 bases respectively, with 4 bases between them. The germline V gene encodes CDR1 SGHTA and CDR2 FQGNSA. The CDR3 contains 14 residues. In DNA, the CDR3 is TGTGCCAGCAGCTCCTACTCTGGGGCCAACGTCCTGACTTTC. Its protein is CASSSYSGANVLTF.

The chain employs TRBV29-1 and TRBJ2-1; 8 nucleotides agree with TRBD1. CDR3 length equals 13 residues. Germline values: CDR1 SQVTM, CDR2 ANQGSEA. Trimming at V came to 6 bases and at J to 5 bases, leaving 6 bases not matched to a gene. CDR3 loop: CSVDRDRNNEQFF. The CDR3 bases are TGCAGCGTGGACCGGGACAGGAACAATGAGCAGTTCTTC.

The chain recombines TRBV10-3 with TRBJ1-5, with D maybe TRBD1 (5 bases). The V end lost 2 bases, the J end lost 12 bases, and 14 bases lay between the germline ends. Germline CDR1 ENHRY, CDR2 SYGVKD. The CDR3 covers 13 residues. The CDR3 region is CAISEGGGEVQHF. In DNA, the CDR3 is TGTGCCATCAGTGAGGGGGGGGGAGAGGTCCAGCATTTT.

There are a few counts of this clonotype. The chain employs TRBV20-1 and TRBJ1-3, with a tentative D call TRBD1 (6 bases). V lost 5 bases and J 5 bases, leaving 16 bases between the germline ends. The CDR3 has 14 residues. Per the germline V gene, CDR1 is DFQATT and CDR2 is SNEGSKA (reference sequence). CDR3 residues: CSAFMPRGRNTIYF. The CDR3 DNA sequence: TGCAGTGCTTTCATGCCGAGGGGGAGAAACACCATATATTTT.

The chain couples TRBV3-1 to TRBJ2-2, with a weak D call TRBD1 (5 bases). CDR1 is LGHDT, CDR2 YNNKEL, per germline (reference sequence). Deletions cut 0 bases from V and 1 base from J, with 15 bases between. The CDR3 runs 18 residues. CDR3 sequence (DNA): TGTGCCAGCAGCCAAGATAGGGGCAGGTCGGAGAACACCGGGGAGCTGTTTTTT. Translating gives CASSQDRGRSENTGELFF. Full variable domain (rest looked up from reference TRBV3-1 and TRBJ2-2): DTAVSQTPKYLVTQMGNDKSIKCEQNLGHDTMYWYKQDSKKFLKIMFSYNNKELIINETVPNRFSPKSPDKAHLNLHINSLELGDSAVYFCASSQDRGRSENTGELFFGEGSRLTVL.